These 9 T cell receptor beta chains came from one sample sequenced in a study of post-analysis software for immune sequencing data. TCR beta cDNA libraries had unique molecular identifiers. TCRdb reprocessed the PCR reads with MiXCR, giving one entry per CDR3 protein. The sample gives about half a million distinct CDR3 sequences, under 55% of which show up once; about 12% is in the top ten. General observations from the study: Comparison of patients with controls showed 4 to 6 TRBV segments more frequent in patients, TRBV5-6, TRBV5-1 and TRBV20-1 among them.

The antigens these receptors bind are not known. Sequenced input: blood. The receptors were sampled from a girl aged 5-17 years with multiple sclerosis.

CDR3 sequence (DNA): TGTGCCATCAGTGGCTACGGGACAGGGGACGAGCAGTACTTC. It codes for CAISGYGTGDEQYF. This chain links TRBV10-3 with TRBJ2-7, with 10 bases lining up with TRBD1. After removal of 4 bases from V and 5 bases from J, the junction contained 5 bases not matched to a gene. Germline CDR1 ENHRY, CDR2 SYGVKD. This CDR3 region has 14 residues.

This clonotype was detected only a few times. The CDR3 DNA sequence: TGCAGTGCCCCCGGACTATACTCTTTCAATGAGCAGTTCTTC. Translating it yields CSAPGLYSFNEQFF. The chain carries TRBV20-1 and TRBJ2-1; D perhaps matches TRBD2 (6 bases). In germline, CDR1 is DFQATT, CDR2 SNEGSKA (reference sequence). CDR3 length: 14 residues. Trimming cost V 6 bases and J 6 bases, with 18 bases left between them.

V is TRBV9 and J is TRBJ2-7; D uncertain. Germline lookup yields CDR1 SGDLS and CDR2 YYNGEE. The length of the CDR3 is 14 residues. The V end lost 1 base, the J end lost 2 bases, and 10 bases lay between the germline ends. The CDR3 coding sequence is TGTGCCAGCAGCGTATCCTCAGATCCCTACGAGCAGTACTTC. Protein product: CASSVSSDPYEQYF.

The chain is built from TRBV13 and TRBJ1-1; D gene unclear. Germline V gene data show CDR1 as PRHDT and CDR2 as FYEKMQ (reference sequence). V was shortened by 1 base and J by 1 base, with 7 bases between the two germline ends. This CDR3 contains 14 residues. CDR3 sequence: CASSLAAENTEAFF. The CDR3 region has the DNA TGTGCCAGCAGCTTAGCGGCGGAGAACACTGAAGCTTTCTTT.

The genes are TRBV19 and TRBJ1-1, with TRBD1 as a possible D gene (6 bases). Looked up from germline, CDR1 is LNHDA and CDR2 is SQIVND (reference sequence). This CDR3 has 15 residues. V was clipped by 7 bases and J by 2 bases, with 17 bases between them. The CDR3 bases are TGTGCCAGTAATTATTTAGGGGGACGAAACACTGAAGCTTTCTTT. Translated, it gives CASNYLGGRNTEAFF.

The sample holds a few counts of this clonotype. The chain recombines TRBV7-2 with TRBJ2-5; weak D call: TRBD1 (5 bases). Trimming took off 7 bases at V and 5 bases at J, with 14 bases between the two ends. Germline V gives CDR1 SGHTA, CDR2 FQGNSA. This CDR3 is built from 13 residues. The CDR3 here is CASTARPGETQYF. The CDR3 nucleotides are TGTGCCAGCACCGCACGGCCAGGGGAGACCCAGTACTTC.

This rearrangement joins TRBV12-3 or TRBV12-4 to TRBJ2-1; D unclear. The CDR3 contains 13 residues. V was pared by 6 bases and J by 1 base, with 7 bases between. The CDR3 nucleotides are TGTGCCAGCAGGATAGGGTCCTACAATGAGCAGTTCTTC. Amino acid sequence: CASRIGSYNEQFF.

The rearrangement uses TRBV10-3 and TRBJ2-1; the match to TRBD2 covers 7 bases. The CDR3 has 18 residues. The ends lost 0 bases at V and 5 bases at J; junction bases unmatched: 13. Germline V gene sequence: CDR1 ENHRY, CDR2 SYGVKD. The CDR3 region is CAISESNYGAGAHNEQFF. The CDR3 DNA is TGTGCCATCAGTGAGTCTAATTATGGGGCGGGAGCCCACAATGAGCAGTTCTTC.

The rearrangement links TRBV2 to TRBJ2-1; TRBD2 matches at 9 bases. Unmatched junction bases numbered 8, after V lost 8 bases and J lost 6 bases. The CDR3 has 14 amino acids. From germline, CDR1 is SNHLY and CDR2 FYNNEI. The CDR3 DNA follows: TGTGCCAGCGGGGGACTAGCCCCCATCAATGAGCAGTTCTTC. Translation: CASGGLAPINEQFF.